This T cell receptor beta chain was sequenced in a study of liver allograft versus peripheral blood T cells. About the research overall: Comparative analysis was performed on T cell receptor repertoires from transplanted livers and from recipients' peripheral blood.

TCRdb independently ran MiXCR on the reads; one entry per CDR3 protein. The sample carries about 14,000 distinct CDR3 sequences, 20% to 25% recorded once. This clonotype was detected a few times. The receptor comes from a human patient who had a liver transplant. Some T cells may trace back to the graft donor.

CDR3 residues: CASSVAGGGAYEQYF. For the CDR3, the DNA is TGTGCCAGCAGCGTAGCTGGGGGGGGGGCGTACGAGCAGTACTTC. The rearrangement uses TRBV9 and TRBJ2-7; D possibly corresponds to TRBD2 (7 bases). V was clipped by 0 bases and J by 4 bases, with 14 bases between them. Germline V gene sequence: CDR1 SGDLS, CDR2 YYNGEE. There are 15 residues in the CDR3.